These T cell receptor beta chains were read from a single sample in a study of blood T cell repertoires in COVID-19. Assay used: immunoSEQ multiplex PCR; TCRdb lists only in-frame clones, some missing. The sample yields approximately 480,000 clones, about 91% seen once. What was sequenced was peripheral blood. The receptors were sampled from a man between 18 and 29 years old with COVID-19, enrolled during active disease. Both conserved end residues are part of each CDR3. The D gene is left open where the match is weak. A clone size is listed for some rows: how often the clone was seen (once, few, many), or a class if it is expanded.

abundance: .
j_gene: TRBJ2-2
d_gene: TRBD1
v_gene: TRBV7-3
CDR3nt: TGTGCCAGCAGCTTAGAGCAGGGGGCAAGAACCGGGGAGCTGTTTTTT
CDR3aa: CASSLEQGARTGELFF

abundance: .
j_gene: TRBJ2-7
d_gene: .
v_gene: TRBV19
CDR3nt: TGTGCCAGTAGCCCAGGAGGAGGTAGAAACGAGCAGTACTTC
CDR3aa: CASSPGGGRNEQYF

abundance: once
j_gene: TRBJ1-1
d_gene: TRBD1
v_gene: TRBV19
CDR3nt: TGTGCCAGTAGTATTGGGACAGGGGGCTTAACTGAAGCTTTCTTT
CDR3aa: CASSIGTGGLTEAFF

abundance: .
j_gene: TRBJ2-1
d_gene: .
v_gene: TRBV12-3/TRBV12-4
CDR3nt: TGTGCCAGCAGTTTTGGTTTTTTTAGTGAGCAGTTCTTC
CDR3aa: CASSFGFFSEQFF

abundance: .
j_gene: TRBJ2-1
d_gene: TRBD2
v_gene: TRBV5-1
CDR3nt: TGCGCCAGCAGCTTGGAGGGGACTAGCGGGAGAAAGAATGAGCAGTTCTTC
CDR3aa: CASSLEGTSGRKNEQFF

abundance: few
j_gene: TRBJ2-7
d_gene: TRBD1
v_gene: TRBV5-4
CDR3nt: TGTGCCAGCAGCCCGAGACGCAGGGGGATATACGAGCAGTACTTC
CDR3aa: CASSPRRRGIYEQYF

abundance: .
j_gene: TRBJ1-4
d_gene: TRBD1
v_gene: TRBV5-1
CDR3nt: TGCGCCAGCAGCACCGGGACAGGGGGTGAAAAACTGTTTTTT
CDR3aa: CASSTGTGGEKLFF

abundance: .
j_gene: TRBJ2-5
d_gene: .
v_gene: TRBV7-8
CDR3nt: TGTGCCAGCAGCTCTGTGTTGGGGGGGGCTGGGGTAGAGACCCAGTACTTC
CDR3aa: CASSSVLGGAGVETQYF

abundance: .
j_gene: TRBJ2-7
d_gene: .
v_gene: TRBV9
CDR3nt: TGTGCCAGCAGCGCCGACAGGAGGAACTACGAGCAGTACTTC
CDR3aa: CASSADRRNYEQYF

abundance: .
j_gene: TRBJ2-7
d_gene: .
v_gene: TRBV5-7
CDR3nt: TGTGCCAGCAGCTCACCTCCGGGTCAGGGATCCTACGAGCAGTACTTC
CDR3aa: CASSSPPGQGSYEQYF

abundance: .
j_gene: TRBJ1-2
d_gene: .
v_gene: TRBV10-1
CDR3nt: TGCGCTCGAGGGGGTCATAACTATGGCTACACCTTC
CDR3aa: CARGGHNYGYTF

abundance: .
j_gene: TRBJ1-2
d_gene: TRBD1
v_gene: TRBV7-9
CDR3nt: TGTGCCAGCACTCGCGGGACAGACTATGGCTACACCTTC
CDR3aa: CASTRGTDYGYTF

abundance: .
j_gene: TRBJ2-2
d_gene: TRBD2
v_gene: TRBV19
CDR3nt: TGTGCCAGTATCCCAGCGGGGGGGAACACCGGGGAGCTGTTTTTT
CDR3aa: CASIPAGGNTGELFF

abundance: once
j_gene: TRBJ2-1
d_gene: TRBD2
v_gene: TRBV13
CDR3nt: TGTGCCAGCAGCCCGTCGGGTCGAGGCCTTCTAGCGGACGAGCAGTTCTTC
CDR3aa: CASSPSGRGLLADEQFF

abundance: .
j_gene: TRBJ2-3
d_gene: TRBD1
v_gene: TRBV19
CDR3nt: TGTGCCAGTAGTGTCCTCAAATACGGGACAGCCGATCGAGATACGCAGTATTTT
CDR3aa: CASSVLKYGTADRDTQYF

abundance: .
j_gene: TRBJ1-1
d_gene: .
v_gene: TRBV7-2
CDR3nt: TGTGCCAGCAGCTTTTCGGGGGGAAACACTGAAGCTTTCTTT
CDR3aa: CASSFSGGNTEAFF

abundance: .
j_gene: TRBJ1-1
d_gene: .
v_gene: TRBV7-9
CDR3nt: TGTGCCAGCAGCTTTACGGACAGACCGGGGAACACTGAAGCTTTCTTT
CDR3aa: CASSFTDRPGNTEAFF

abundance: .
j_gene: TRBJ1-2
d_gene: .
v_gene: TRBV6-5
CDR3nt: TGTGCCAGCACCCCGGGACTCACATACTATGGCTACACCTTC
CDR3aa: CASTPGLTYYGYTF

abundance: .
j_gene: TRBJ2-5
d_gene: .
v_gene: TRBV5-4
CDR3nt: TGTGCCAGCAGCTTTAGGGGTCGAGAGACCCAGTACTTC
CDR3aa: CASSFRGRETQYF

abundance: few
j_gene: TRBJ2-7
d_gene: .
v_gene: TRBV13
CDR3nt: TGTGCCAGCAGCTTAGAAGGCAGGGTGCACTTC
CDR3aa: CASSLEGRVHF

abundance: .
j_gene: TRBJ1-2
d_gene: TRBD1
v_gene: TRBV11-2
CDR3nt: TGTGCCAGCAGCTCTTCGGGACAGACCTATGGCTACACCTTC
CDR3aa: CASSSSGQTYGYTF

abundance: .
j_gene: TRBJ2-1
d_gene: TRBD2
v_gene: TRBV30
CDR3nt: TGTGCCTGGAGTGTATCTAGCGGGAGACGCAATGAGCAGTTCTTC
CDR3aa: CAWSVSSGRRNEQFF

abundance: .
j_gene: TRBJ1-6
d_gene: .
v_gene: TRBV27
CDR3nt: TGTGCCAGCAGTTTAAAGGCAGCTAGGGGTTCACCCCTCCACTTT
CDR3aa: CASSLKAARGSPLHF

abundance: .
j_gene: TRBJ2-4
d_gene: .
v_gene: TRBV5-6
CDR3nt: TGTGCCAGCAGCCTCTGGCAGGGTAAAAACATTCAGTACTTC
CDR3aa: CASSLWQGKNIQYF

abundance: .
j_gene: TRBJ2-5
d_gene: TRBD1
v_gene: TRBV18
CDR3nt: TGTGCCAGCTCTCCGGGACAGAGAGAGACCCAGTACTTC
CDR3aa: CASSPGQRETQYF

abundance: .
j_gene: TRBJ2-7
d_gene: TRBD2
v_gene: TRBV6-6
CDR3nt: TGTGCCAGCAGTAACCGCGGGGGGGCCAGTTACGAGCAGTACTTC
CDR3aa: CASSNRGGASYEQYF

abundance: .
j_gene: TRBJ2-7
d_gene: TRBD2
v_gene: TRBV5-4
CDR3nt: TGTGCCAGCAGCTTCGGACTAGCGGTCTACGAGCAGTACTTC
CDR3aa: CASSFGLAVYEQYF